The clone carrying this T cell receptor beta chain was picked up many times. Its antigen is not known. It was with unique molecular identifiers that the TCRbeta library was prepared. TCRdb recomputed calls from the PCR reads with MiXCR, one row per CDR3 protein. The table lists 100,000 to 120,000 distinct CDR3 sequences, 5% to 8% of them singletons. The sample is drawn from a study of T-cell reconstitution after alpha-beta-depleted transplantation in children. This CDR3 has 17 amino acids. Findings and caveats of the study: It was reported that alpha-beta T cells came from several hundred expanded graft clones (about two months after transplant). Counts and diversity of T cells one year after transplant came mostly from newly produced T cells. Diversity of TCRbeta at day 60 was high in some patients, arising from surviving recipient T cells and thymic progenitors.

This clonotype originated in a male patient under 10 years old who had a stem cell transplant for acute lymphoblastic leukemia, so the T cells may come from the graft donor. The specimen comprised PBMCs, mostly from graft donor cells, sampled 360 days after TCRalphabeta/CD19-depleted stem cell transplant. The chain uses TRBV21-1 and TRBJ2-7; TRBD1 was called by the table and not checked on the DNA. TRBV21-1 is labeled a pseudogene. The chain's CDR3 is CASSNTSLGQGGYEQYF. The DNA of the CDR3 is TGTGCCAGCAGCAACACCTCTTTGGGACAGGGGGGATACGAGCAGTACTTC.